This T cell receptor (beta chain) was documented in a study of T-cell reconstitution after alpha-beta-depleted transplantation in children. Study-wide results and caveats: Reports say that about two months after transplant, the alpha-beta T cells came out of several hundred graft clones that had expanded. Diversity and T-cell counts at one year after transplant derived mostly from new T cells.

Germline V gives CDR1 SGHRS, CDR2 YFSETQ. CDR3 size: 13 residues. The V gene lost 0 bases and the J gene lost 10 bases, with 8 bases spanning the gap. At least ten counts were recorded for this clonotype. Its target is not known. The library targeted TCRbeta and was prepared with unique molecular identifiers. TCRdb re-called the PCR reads with MiXCR, one entry per CDR3 protein. The data show some 190,000 distinct CDR3 sequences, with approximately 10% seen just once and approximately 13% held by the top ten. The receptor was derived from a boy aged 2-15 years with acute myeloid leukemia, due to receive a stem cell transplant. V usage is TRBV5-1 and J usage is TRBJ1-6; D is undetermined. The sequences come from PBMCs, collected before TCRalphabeta/CD19-depleted stem cell transplant. Here the CDR3 reads CASSLDSSSPLHF. DNA of the CDR3: TGCGCCAGCAGCTTGGACAGTTCCTCACCCCTCCACTTT.